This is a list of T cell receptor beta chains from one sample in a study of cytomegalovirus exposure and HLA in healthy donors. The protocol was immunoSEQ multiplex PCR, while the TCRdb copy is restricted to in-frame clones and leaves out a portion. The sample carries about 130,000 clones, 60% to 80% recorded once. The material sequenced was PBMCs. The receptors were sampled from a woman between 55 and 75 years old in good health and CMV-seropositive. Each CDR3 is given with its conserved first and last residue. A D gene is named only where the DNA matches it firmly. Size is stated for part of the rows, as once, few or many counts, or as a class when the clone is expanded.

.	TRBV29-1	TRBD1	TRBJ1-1	CSVAGQAIEAFF	TGCAGCGTGGCGGGACAGGCTATTGAAGCTTTCTTT
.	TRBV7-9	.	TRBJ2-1	CASSPRHISSYNEQFF	TGTGCCAGCAGCCCGAGACATATTAGCTCCTACAATGAGCAGTTCTTC
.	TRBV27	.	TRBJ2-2	CASSFYVTLNTGELFF	TGTGCCAGCAGTTTCTACGTTACGTTAAACACCGGGGAGCTGTTTTTT
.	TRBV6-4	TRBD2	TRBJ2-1	CASSESSGGGYNEQFF	TGTGCCAGCAGTGAGTCCAGCGGGGGGGGTTACAATGAGCAGTTCTTC
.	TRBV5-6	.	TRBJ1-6	CASSLNANSPLHF	TGTGCCAGCAGCCTAAACGCGAATTCACCCCTCCACTTT
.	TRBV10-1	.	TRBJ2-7	CASSEGGVHEQYF	TGCGCCAGCAGTGAAGGGGGGGTCCACGAGCAGTACTTC
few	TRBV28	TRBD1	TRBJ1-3	CATRTGTYSGNTIYF	TGTGCCACTCGGACAGGTACTTACTCTGGAAACACCATATATTTT
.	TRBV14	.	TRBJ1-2	CASSPFRGEGGYTF	TGTGCCAGCAGCCCTTTCAGGGGAGAAGGAGGCTACACCTTC
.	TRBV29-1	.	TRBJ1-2	CSVEGANYYGYTF	TGCAGCGTTGAGGGGGCAAATTACTATGGCTACACCTTC
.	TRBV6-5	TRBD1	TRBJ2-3	CASRLPGQGPDTQYF	TGTGCCAGCAGACTACCGGGACAGGGTCCGGATACGCAGTATTTT
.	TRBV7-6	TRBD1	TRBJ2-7	CASSTRQGFAYEQYF	TGTGCCAGCAGCACCCGACAGGGGTTCGCCTACGAGCAGTACTTC
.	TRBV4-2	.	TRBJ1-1	CASVRALAETNTEAFF	TGTGCCAGCGTACGCGCTCTGGCGGAAACGAACACTGAAGCTTTCTTT
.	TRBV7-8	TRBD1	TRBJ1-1	CASSLGRSGTATEAFF	TGTGCCAGCAGCTTAGGGCGGTCAGGGACAGCCACTGAAGCTTTCTTT
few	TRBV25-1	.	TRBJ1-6	CASSELRGYNSPLHF	TGTGCCAGCAGTGAATTGCGGGGTTATAATTCACCCCTCCACTTT
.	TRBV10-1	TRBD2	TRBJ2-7	CASSVVREGEQYF	TGCGCCAGCAGTGTCGTCAGGGAGGGCGAGCAGTACTTC
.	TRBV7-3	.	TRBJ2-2	CASSFATGLGGELFF	TGTGCCAGCAGCTTCGCTACAGGTCTCGGCGGGGAGCTGTTTTTT
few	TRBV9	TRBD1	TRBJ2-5	CASSVAGTGPETQYF	TGTGCCAGCAGCGTAGCCGGGACAGGGCCCGAGACCCAGTACTTC
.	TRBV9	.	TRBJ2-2	CASSALVATGELFF	TGTGCCAGCAGCGCACTAGTCGCAACCGGGGAGCTGTTTTTT
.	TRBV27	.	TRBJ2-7	CASSLVGEERSYEQYF	TGTGCCAGCAGTTTGGTCGGGGAGGAGAGATCCTACGAGCAGTACTTC
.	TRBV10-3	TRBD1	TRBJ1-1	CAIRGQGNTEAFF	TGTGCCATCCGGGGACAGGGGAACACTGAAGCTTTCTTT
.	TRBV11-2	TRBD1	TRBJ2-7	CASSLDGRTGVYEQYF	TGTGCCAGCAGCTTAGATGGCCGGACAGGGGTGTACGAGCAGTACTTC
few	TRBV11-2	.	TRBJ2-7	CASSGVGGLEYEQYF	TGTGCCAGCAGCGGAGTAGGAGGGCTGGAGTACGAGCAGTACTTC
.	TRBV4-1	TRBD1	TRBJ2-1	CASSPTTGVDEQFF	TGCGCCAGCAGCCCAACCACAGGGGTTGATGAGCAGTTCTTC
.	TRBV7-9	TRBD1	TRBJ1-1	CASSLVGDSSEAFF	TGTGCCAGCAGCTTAGTTGGGGACAGTTCTGAAGCTTTCTTT
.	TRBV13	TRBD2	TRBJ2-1	CASGYPSGGYNEQFF	TGTGCCAGCGGATACCCTAGCGGGGGGTACAATGAGCAGTTCTTC
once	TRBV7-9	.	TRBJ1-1	CASSLESPLGAEAFF	TGTGCCAGCAGCTTAGAGTCCCCGCTGGGCGCTGAAGCTTTCTTT
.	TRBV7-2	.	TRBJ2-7	CASSLVLGRGSSYEQYF	TGTGCCAGCAGCTTAGTACTGGGCAGGGGAAGCTCCTACGAGCAGTACTTC
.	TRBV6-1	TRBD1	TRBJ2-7	CASSRDRSGEQYF	TGTGCCAGCAGCCGGGACAGGAGCGGCGAGCAGTACTTC
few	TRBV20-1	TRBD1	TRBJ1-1	CSSQGPLEAFF	TGCAGTTCACAGGGGCCCTTGGAAGCTTTCTTT
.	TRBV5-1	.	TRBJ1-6	CASSLATGVPSPLHF	TGCGCCAGCAGCTTGGCCACGGGGGTGCCTTCACCCCTCCACTTT
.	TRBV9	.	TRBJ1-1	CASSTDWGYGRDTEAFF	TGTGCCAGCAGCACCGATTGGGGCTACGGCAGGGACACTGAAGCTTTCTTT
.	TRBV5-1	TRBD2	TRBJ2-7	CASSPSGGLMNEQYF	TGCGCCAGCAGCCCTAGCGGGGGGTTGATGAACGAGCAGTACTTC
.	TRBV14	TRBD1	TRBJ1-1	CASSQGQGQVGGMNTEAFF	TGTGCCAGCAGCCAAGGTCAGGGACAGGTCGGAGGTATGAACACTGAAGCTTTCTTT
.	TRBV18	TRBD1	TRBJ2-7	CASSPLGTGVYEQYF	TGTGCCAGCTCACCACTGGGGACAGGCGTTTACGAGCAGTACTTC
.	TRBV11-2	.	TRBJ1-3	CASSLRGDGNTIYF	TGTGCCAGCAGCTTACGGGGAGATGGAAACACCATATATTTT
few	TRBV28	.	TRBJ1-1	CASVSLQNAEAFF	TGTGCCAGCGTCAGTCTCCAGAACGCTGAAGCTTTCTTT
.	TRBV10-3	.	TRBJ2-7	CATNREPYEQYF	TGTGCCACCAACAGGGAACCCTACGAGCAGTACTTC
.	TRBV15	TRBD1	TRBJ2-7	CATSPRRDSLAEQYF	TGTGCCACCAGCCCTCGCCGGGACAGTCTCGCCGAGCAGTACTTC
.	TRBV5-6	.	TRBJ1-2	CASSIGLYGYTF	TGTGCCAGCAGCATAGGACTGTATGGCTACACCTTC
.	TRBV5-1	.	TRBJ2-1	CASTYSVGEQFF	TGCGCCAGCACCTACTCCGTCGGTGAGCAGTTCTTC
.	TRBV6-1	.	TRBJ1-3	CASRQYSGNTIYF	TGTGCCAGCAGACAGTACTCTGGAAACACCATATATTTT
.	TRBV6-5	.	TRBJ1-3	CASSYSAGPSGNTIYF	TGTGCCAGCAGTTACTCCGCAGGCCCCTCTGGAAACACCATATATTTT
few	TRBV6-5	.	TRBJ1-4	CASTEGGSNEKLFF	TGTGCCAGCACCGAGGGGGGGTCTAATGAAAAACTGTTTTTT
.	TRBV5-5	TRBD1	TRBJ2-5	CASRRGPQETQYF	TGTGCCAGCAGAAGGGGGCCCCAAGAGACCCAGTACTTC
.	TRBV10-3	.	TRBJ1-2	CAITPDRLTGYTF	TGTGCCATCACCCCGGACAGACTAACGGGCTACACCTTC